These T cell receptor beta chains were read from a single sample in a study of T cells after yellow fever vaccination. TCRdb ran MiXCR on the 5' RACE reads and lists one entry per CDR3 protein. The sample carries around 100,000 distinct CDR3 sequences, around 8% recorded once. Here the sequenced sample was CD8+ T cells sorted from PBMCs, taken 45 days after the yellow fever booster vaccination. Every receptor here comes from a man aged 25-40 years who received the YFV17D yellow fever vaccine. Both conserved end residues are part of each CDR3. Expanded clones are given a class, and other clones once, few, many or no size at all.

clone size	V gene	J gene	CDR3 protein
many	TRBV5-1	TRBJ1-5	CASSLDGGDQPQHF
many	TRBV4-3	TRBJ1-2	CASSQDRVGQGWSYTF
NA	TRBV27	TRBJ2-7	CASSGVASGTHEQYF
many	TRBV28	TRBJ2-4	CASTPSIQAKNIQYF
NA	TRBV27	TRBJ2-3	CASSVTPGQGITDTQYF
many	TRBV28	TRBJ2-5	CASSLGLAGGYPETQYF
NA	TRBV5-4	TRBJ2-5	CASSLKREDWGETQYF
many	TRBV9	TRBJ2-7	CASSVAGVREQYF
many	TRBV29-1	TRBJ2-1	CSVILDSDNEQFF
many	TRBV12-3/TRBV12-4	TRBJ1-1	CASGTTEYMNTEAFF
few	TRBV6-5	TRBJ2-7	CASSYGRSNSYEQYF
many	TRBV20-1	TRBJ1-1	CSARGSPAEAFF
many	TRBV5-1	TRBJ2-2	CASSAGTGPNTGELFF
medium-sized	TRBV20-1	TRBJ2-3	CSATRLAGGWGTDTQYF
many	TRBV10-3	TRBJ2-7	CATREGEQYF
many	TRBV7-2	TRBJ2-7	CASSSPGLARPEQYF
few	TRBV4-3	TRBJ2-1	CASSQDSPPYNEQFF
many	TRBV7-6	TRBJ2-7	CASSLGESYEQYF
few	TRBV29-1	TRBJ2-7	CSVAVGRGSYEQYF
many	TRBV11-2	TRBJ2-1	CASLAGGYNEQFF
few	TRBV12-3/TRBV12-4	TRBJ2-5	CASSRTGGQETQYF